This T cell receptor beta chain was sequenced for a study of identical twins. Trimming removed 0 bases from V and 0 bases from J, with 9 bases in between. This CDR3 has 16 residues. This clonotype was picked up many times. What it binds is unknown. Study findings and constraints: Beta out-of-frame sequences showed weaker excess twin sharing.

Via MiXCR, TCRdb re-called the 5' RACE reads, giving one row per CDR3 protein. The sample yields 690,000 or so distinct CDR3 sequences, 8.5% to 9% seen once. This same sample was also part of a study on yellow fever vaccine responses in identical twins.

Input material: PBMCs. The TCR sequence derives from a woman aged 18-29 years in good health. This chain links TRBV12-3 or TRBV12-4 with TRBJ2-1; possibly TRBD2 for D (6 bases). The CDR3 loop reads CASSLALGGSYNEQFF. DNA for the CDR3: TGTGCCAGCAGTTTAGCTCTGGGGGGCTCCTACAATGAGCAGTTCTTC.